This T cell receptor beta chain was documented in a study of molecular identifiers for immune sequencing clone quantification. Naive CD8 libraries were made from approximately 20,000 to 1,000,000 sorted cells, and they used 10%, 30% or 50% RNA. Ten or more counts support this clonotype. Its antigen is still unknown. Generation of bulk TCR libraries relied on previously described methods and listed TCR primers. Using its own MiXCR run on the PCR reads, TCRdb lists one record per CDR3 protein. The sample yields some 100,000 distinct CDR3 sequences, over 15% seen once. V was shortened by 7 bases and J by 0 bases, with 13 bases between the two germline ends. Germline-derived CDR1 and CDR2 are LNHDA and SQIVND (reference sequence). There are 15 residues in the CDR3. Study findings and constraints: One million naive cells reportedly did not prevent detection of spiked Jurkat TCR RNA from one cell.

What was sequenced was naive CD8+ T cells from blood, with Jurkat cell RNA spiked in. Subset indicated: FACS-sorted CD8+CD4-CCR7+CD45RA+ naive T cells. The source is a human donor in good health. Some libraries in this study had Jurkat cell RNA spiked in. This chain uses TRBV19 with TRBJ1-5; no firm D call. CDR3 DNA sequence: TGTGCCAGTAATGCAGTCGGATATAGCAATCAGCCCCAGCATTTT. Amino acid sequence: CASNAVGYSNQPQHF. The full variable domain, completed using reference TRBV19 and TRBJ1-5, is DGGITQSPKYLFRKEGQNVTLSCEQNLNHDAMYWYRQDPGQGLRLIYYSQIVNDFQKGDIAEGYSVSREKKESFPLTVTSAQKNPTAFYLCASNAVGYSNQPQHFGDGTRLSIL.